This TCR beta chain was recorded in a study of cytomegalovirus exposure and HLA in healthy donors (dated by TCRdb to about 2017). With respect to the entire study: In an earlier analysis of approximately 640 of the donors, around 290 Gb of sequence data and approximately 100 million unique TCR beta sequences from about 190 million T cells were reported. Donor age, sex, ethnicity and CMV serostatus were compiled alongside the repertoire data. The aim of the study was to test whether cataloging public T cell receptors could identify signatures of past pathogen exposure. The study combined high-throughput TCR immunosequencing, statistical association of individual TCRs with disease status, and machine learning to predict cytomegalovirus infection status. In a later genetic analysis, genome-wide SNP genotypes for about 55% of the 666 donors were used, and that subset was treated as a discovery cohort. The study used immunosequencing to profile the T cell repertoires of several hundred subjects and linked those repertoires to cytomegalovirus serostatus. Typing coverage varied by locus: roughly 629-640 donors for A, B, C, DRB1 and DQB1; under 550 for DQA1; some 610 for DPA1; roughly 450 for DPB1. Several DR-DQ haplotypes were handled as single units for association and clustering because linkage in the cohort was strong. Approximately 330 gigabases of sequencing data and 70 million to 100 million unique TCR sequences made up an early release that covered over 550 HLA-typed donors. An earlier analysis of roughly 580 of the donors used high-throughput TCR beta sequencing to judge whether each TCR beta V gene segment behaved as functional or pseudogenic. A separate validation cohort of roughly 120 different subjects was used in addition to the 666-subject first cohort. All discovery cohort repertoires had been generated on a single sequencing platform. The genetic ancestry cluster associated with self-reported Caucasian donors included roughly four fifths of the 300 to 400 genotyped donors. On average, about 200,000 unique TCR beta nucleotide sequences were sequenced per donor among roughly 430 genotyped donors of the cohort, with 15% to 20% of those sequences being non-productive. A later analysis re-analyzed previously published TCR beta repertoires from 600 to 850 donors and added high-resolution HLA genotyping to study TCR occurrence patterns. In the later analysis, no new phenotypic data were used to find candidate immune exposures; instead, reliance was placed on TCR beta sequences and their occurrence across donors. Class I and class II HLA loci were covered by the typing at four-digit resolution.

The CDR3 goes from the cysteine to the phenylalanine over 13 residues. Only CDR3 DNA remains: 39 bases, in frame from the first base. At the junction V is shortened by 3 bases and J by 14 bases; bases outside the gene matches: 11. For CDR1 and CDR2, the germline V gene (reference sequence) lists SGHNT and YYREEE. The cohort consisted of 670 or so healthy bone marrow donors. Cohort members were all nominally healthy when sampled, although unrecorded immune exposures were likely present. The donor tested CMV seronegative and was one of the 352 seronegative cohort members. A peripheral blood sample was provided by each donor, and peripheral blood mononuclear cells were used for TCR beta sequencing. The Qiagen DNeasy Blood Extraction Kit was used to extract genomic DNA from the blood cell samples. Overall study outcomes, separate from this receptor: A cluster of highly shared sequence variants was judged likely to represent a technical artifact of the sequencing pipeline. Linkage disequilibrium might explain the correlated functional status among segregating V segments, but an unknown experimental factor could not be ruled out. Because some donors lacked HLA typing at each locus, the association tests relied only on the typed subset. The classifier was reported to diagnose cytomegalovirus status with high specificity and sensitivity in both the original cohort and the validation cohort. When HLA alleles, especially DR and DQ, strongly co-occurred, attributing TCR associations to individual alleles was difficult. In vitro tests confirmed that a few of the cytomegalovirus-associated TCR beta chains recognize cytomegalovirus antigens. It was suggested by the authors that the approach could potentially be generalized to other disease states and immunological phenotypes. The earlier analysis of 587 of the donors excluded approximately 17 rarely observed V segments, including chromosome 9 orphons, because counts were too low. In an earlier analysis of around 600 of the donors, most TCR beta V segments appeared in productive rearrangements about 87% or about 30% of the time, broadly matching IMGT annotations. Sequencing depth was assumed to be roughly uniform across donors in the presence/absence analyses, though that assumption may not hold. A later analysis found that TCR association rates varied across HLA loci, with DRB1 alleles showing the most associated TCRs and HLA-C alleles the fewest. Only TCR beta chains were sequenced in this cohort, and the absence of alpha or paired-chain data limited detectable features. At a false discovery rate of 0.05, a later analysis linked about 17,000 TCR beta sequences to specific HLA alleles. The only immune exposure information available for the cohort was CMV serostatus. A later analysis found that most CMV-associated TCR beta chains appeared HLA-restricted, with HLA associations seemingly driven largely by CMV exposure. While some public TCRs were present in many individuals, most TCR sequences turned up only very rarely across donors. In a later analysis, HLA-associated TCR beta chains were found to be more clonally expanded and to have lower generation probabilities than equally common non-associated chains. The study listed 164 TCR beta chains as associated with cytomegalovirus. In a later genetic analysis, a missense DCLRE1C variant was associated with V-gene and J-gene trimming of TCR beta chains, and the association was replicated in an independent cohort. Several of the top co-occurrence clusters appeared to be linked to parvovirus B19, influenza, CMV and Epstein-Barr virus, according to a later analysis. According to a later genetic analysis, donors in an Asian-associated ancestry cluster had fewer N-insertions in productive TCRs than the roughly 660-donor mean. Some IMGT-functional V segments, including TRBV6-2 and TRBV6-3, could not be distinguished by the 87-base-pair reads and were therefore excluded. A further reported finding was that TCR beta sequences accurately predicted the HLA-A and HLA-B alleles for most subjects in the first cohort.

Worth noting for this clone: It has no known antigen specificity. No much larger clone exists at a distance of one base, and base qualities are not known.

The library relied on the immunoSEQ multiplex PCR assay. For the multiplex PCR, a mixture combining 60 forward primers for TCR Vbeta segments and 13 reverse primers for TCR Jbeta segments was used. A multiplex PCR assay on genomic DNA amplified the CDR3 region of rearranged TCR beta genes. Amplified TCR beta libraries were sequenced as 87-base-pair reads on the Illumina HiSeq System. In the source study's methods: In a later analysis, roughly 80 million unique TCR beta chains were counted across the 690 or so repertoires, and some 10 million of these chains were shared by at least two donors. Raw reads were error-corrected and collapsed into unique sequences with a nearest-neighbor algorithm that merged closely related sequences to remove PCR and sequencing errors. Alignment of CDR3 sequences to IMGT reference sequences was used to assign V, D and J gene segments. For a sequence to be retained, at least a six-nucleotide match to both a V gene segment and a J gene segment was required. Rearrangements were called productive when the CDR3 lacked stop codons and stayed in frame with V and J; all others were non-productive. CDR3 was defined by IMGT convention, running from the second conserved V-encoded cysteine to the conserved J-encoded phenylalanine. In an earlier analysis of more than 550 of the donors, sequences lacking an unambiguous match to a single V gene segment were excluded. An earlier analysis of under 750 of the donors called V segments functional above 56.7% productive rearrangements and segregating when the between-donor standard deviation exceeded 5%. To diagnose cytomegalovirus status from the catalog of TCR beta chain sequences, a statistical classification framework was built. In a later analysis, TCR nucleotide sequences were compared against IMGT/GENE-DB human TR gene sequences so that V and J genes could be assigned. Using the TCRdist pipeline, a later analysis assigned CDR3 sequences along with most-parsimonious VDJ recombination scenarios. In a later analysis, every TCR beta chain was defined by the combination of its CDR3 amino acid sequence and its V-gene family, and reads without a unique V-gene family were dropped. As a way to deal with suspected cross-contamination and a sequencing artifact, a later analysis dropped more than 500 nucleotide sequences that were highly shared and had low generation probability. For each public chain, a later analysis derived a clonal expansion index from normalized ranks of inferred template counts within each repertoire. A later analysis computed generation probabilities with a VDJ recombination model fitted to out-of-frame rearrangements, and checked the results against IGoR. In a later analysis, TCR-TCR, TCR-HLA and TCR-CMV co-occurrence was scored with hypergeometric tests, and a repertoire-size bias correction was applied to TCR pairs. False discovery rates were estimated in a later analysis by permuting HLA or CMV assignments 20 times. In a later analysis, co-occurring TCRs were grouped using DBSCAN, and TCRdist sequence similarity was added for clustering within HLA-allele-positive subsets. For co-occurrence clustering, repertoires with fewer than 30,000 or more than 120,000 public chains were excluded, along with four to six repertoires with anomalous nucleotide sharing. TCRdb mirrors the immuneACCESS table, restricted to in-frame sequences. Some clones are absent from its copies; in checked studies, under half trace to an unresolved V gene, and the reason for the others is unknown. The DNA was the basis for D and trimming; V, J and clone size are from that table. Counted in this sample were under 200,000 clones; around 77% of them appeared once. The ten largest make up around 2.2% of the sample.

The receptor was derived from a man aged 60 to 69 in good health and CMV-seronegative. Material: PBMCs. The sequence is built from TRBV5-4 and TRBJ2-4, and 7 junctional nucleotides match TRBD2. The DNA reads TGTGCCAGCAGCTCCGACCCGGGGGGTAATGAGTACTTC. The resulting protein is CASSSDPGGNEYF.